This T cell receptor beta chain was profiled in a study of vaccination effects on CD4 cells after COVID-19 (dated by TCRdb to about 2022). For the wider study: In the ViraFEST assay, PBMC were stimulated with viral peptide pools, and TCR sequencing was then used to find antigen-specific CD4+ T cell clonotypes based on their expansion. Three convalescent patients were sampled early (day +14) and late (day +241, +227, +161 respectively) after vaccination. Post-vaccine samples across the study were collected a median of 72 days after the second dose, with a range of 14 to 241. Over 1.5 million PBMC per well were cultured with about 9 ug/ml peptides in IMDM containing roughly 5% human AB serum, approximately 10 IU/ml IL-2 and gentamicin. SARS-CoV-2 spike-specific CD4+ TCR repertoires were compared before and after mRNA vaccination in COVID-19 convalescent patients and in infection-naive vaccine recipients. The full study included some eleven COVID-19 convalescent patients and several SARS-CoV-2-naive healthy vaccine recipients. Cultures from other donors in the study were sequenced using the Oncomine TCR Beta short-read assay on an Illumina iSeq 100. Paper-wide results and their limitations: Both infection-induced and vaccine-induced clones contracted markedly at late post-vaccination timepoints, which is consistent with waning T cell responses. In convalescent patients, the post-vaccine spike-reactive repertoire was composed mainly of new vaccine-induced clones that were largely distinct from infection-induced clones. The study was limited by a small number of convalescent patients and lacked early post-infection timepoints.

With respect to this clone: What this receptor recognizes is not known. No base-level quality is on record; no much larger clone is a single base apart.

Library generation was performed with the immunoSEQ multiplex PCR assay. TCR beta CDR3 sequencing was performed on DNA from the cultured, isolated CD4+ T cells. The source study handled its data this way. The analysis removed non-productive TCR sequences, trimmed reads to the CDR3 region, and retained only CDR3s that were 7 or more amino acids long. The MANAFEST web app was used to identify antigen-specific clonotypes by comparing expansion in peptide wells with expansion in reference cultures. Positive clones required FDR<0.05 expansion versus reference and all other wells, odds ratio above 5, and frequency above 0.1% in two replicate wells. Clonotypes significantly expanded in SARS-CoV-2 spike wells and in at least one common cold coronavirus spike condition were defined as cross-reactive. Levenshtein distance calculated with the stringdist R package was used to assess CDR3 similarity, and unrooted trees were constructed with ape in R 3.6.1. What TCRdb holds here is the immuneACCESS table cut down to in-frame rearrangements. Part of the clones is not present; checked against another copy, under half of the missing clones reflect an unresolved V gene, and the others are unexplained. V and J calls and clone size are those listed in that table; D and trimming were worked out from the DNA. Within this sample are roughly 30,000 clones, with around 80% of them counted one time only. The ten largest clones take up around 7% of the sample.

After around eleven days of culture, CD4+ T cells were isolated with the EasySep CD4+ T cell isolation kit. PCR-confirmed SARS-CoV-2 infection had occurred in convalescent patients between March and December 2020, before the Alpha, Beta and Delta variants emerged in the United States. Each participant got two doses of an mRNA SARS-CoV-2 vaccine, either BNT162b2 or mRNA-1273. On days 3 and 7, half of the culture medium was replaced with fresh IL-2-containing medium. Each peptide stimulation condition was cultured in triplicate wells unless otherwise noted. PBMC were separated from whole blood using Ficoll-Paque Plus gradient centrifugation and were then either cryopreserved at -140C or used fresh. The QIAamp micro DNA kit was used to extract genomic DNA from the cultured CD4+ T cells. The germline V gene encodes CDR1 WNHNN and CDR2 SYGVQD (reference sequence). Between the V and J ends, shortened by 4 bases and 1 base respectively, the junction contains 7 bases. The CDR3, cysteine through phenylalanine, is 13 amino acids long. The read is trimmed to its CDR3 DNA, 39 bases read in frame from base 1.

The receptor was derived from a human donor who had a prior SARS-CoV-2 infection. This sequence uses TRBV10-1 and TRBJ1-1; TRBD1 is a weak D gene call, 6 bases matching. The specimen comprised CD4+ T cells from PBMCs cultured without peptide, sampled after COVID-19 vaccination. The CDR3 here reads CASSGQENTEAFF. The nucleotides read TGCGCCAGCAGTGGACAGGAGAACACTGAAGCTTTCTTT.